The next 23 T cell receptor beta chains were all read from a single sample in a study of T-cell memory formation after mild COVID-19. TCRdb reprocessed the 5' RACE reads via MiXCR and lists one record per CDR3 protein. The repertoire has more than 300,000 distinct CDR3 sequences, roughly 13% of them found once; the top ten carry approximately 22%. Sequencing input: PBMCs or a T cell subset sorted from them (not recorded which). These receptors originate from a young man who had mild COVID-19 (a few samples of this study predate the infection). Cell type and time point are not known.

This clonotype was counted a few times. The chain recombines TRBV9 with TRBJ1-3, with D perhaps TRBD1 (5 bases). CDR1 and CDR2 from the germline V gene are SGDLS and YYNGEE. V lost 2 bases and J lost 0, with 12 bases in between. This CDR3 region has 16 residues. The CDR3 protein is CASSVLAGGSGNTIYF. CDR3 bases: TGTGCCAGCAGCGTTCTCGCGGGGGGCTCTGGAAACACCATATATTTT.

The chain links TRBV11-2 to TRBJ2-1; D not resolved. The CDR3 loop spans 12 amino acids. The V gene lost 1 base and the J gene lost 9 bases, with 7 bases spanning the gap. CDR1 is SGHAT and CDR2 is FQNNGV in the germline V gene. The CDR3 nucleotides are TGTGCCAGCAGCTTAGCTCGCTCTGAGCAGTTCTTC. Protein product: CASSLARSEQFF.

This clonotype was seen more than once but under ten times. The chain is built from TRBV12-3 or TRBV12-4 and TRBJ1-4; D gene unclear. Trimming cost V 3 bases and J 0 bases, with 11 bases left between them. The CDR3 consists of 16 residues. CDR3: CASSFSLSSTNEKLFF. Written as DNA, the CDR3 is TGTGCCAGCAGTTTTTCTCTCAGCTCAACTAATGAAAAACTGTTTTTT.

This clonotype was seen repeatedly, ten times or more. DNA of the CDR3: TGCAGTGCTATGGGACAGTCCTACGAGCAGTACTTC. It translates to CSAMGQSYEQYF. This chain uses TRBV20-1 with TRBJ2-7; 7 nucleotides match TRBD1. Trimming cost V 4 bases and J 1 base; bases outside gene matches: 1. Germline V CDR1 and CDR2: DFQATT, SNEGSKA (reference sequence). The CDR3 has 12 amino acids.

By share, this clonotype ranks as medium-sized. The CDR3 here is CSALLAGGLSHEQFF. The DNA of the CDR3 is TGCAGTGCTCTCCTAGCGGGGGGACTAAGTCATGAGCAGTTCTTC. The genes are TRBV20-1 and TRBJ2-1, with 11 bases fitting TRBD2. This CDR3 region has 15 residues. The V segment lost 5 bases and the J segment 8 bases; nucleotides outside the gene matches: 11. The germline gives CDR1 DFQATT, CDR2 SNEGSKA (reference sequence).

In this sample, this clonotype turned up many times. The V and J genes are TRBV2 and TRBJ1-2, with 7 bases lining up with TRBD1. This CDR3 has 14 amino acids. V was pared by 6 bases and J by 0 bases, with 4 bases of the junction left unmatched. Germline CDR1 is SNHLY and CDR2 is FYNNEI. In nucleotides, the CDR3 is TGTGCCAGCAGGGGACAGCAGACTAACTATGGCTACACCTTC. Residues: CASRGQQTNYGYTF.

This clonotype showed up just a few times. This chain uses TRBV7-9 with TRBJ1-6; 7 nucleotides match TRBD1. V gave up 5 bases and J gave up 4 bases; unmatched junction bases: 8. Germline V lookup: CDR1 SEHNR, CDR2 FQNEAQ (reference sequence). The CDR3 extends over 16 amino acids. CDR3 protein: CASSVSGTEYNSPLHF. The CDR3 DNA reads TGTGCCAGCAGCGTTTCCGGGACAGAATATAATTCACCCCTCCACTTT.

A few counts support this clonotype. The chain uses TRBV5-4 and TRBJ1-2; 7 bases fit TRBD1. The CDR3 spans 15 residues. With 1 base clipped from V and 8 bases from J, the junction kept 11 bases outside the gene matches. Germline V gives CDR1 SGHNT, CDR2 YYREEE (reference sequence). CDR3 coding DNA: TGTGCCAGCAGCTTGAAATCGGAGGGGGCGAGCGGCTACACCTTC. It is translated as CASSLKSEGASGYTF. Full variable domain (rest looked up from reference TRBV5-4 and TRBJ1-2): ETGVTQSPTHLIKTRGQQVTLRCSSQSGHNTVSWYQQALGQGPQFIFQYYREEENGRGNFPPRFSGLQFPNYSSELNVNALELDDSALYLCASSLKSEGASGYTFGSGTRLTVV.

CDR3 loop: CSARVQTGTTGAFF. The DNA of the CDR3 is TGCAGTGCTAGAGTCCAAACCGGGACTACCGGAGCTTTCTTT. This chain links TRBV20-1 with TRBJ1-1; weak D call: TRBD1 (5 bases). The CDR3 spans 14 residues. V dropped 1 base and J dropped 10 bases, with 19 bases sitting between them. Per germline, CDR1 DFQATT and CDR2 SNEGSKA (reference sequence).

Remarks on this clonotype: Germline is not matched at one junction end, which may reflect a read error. CDR3 coding DNA: TGCAGTGGAGGACAGGGGGCGCGTGTCTTT. This sequence encodes CSGGQGARVF. This chain links TRBV20-1 with TRBJ1-1, with 11 nucleotides matching TRBD1. This CDR3 spans 10 amino acids. Germline loops: CDR1 DFQATT, CDR2 SNEGSKA (reference sequence).

This chain uses TRBV29-1 with TRBJ1-5, with unresolved D. The CDR3 is 13 amino acids. The germline V gene encodes CDR1 SQVTM and CDR2 ANQGSEA. V lost 4 bases and J 6 bases, leaving 13 bases between the germline ends. The CDR3 region is CSVVGGIGQPQHF. Here the CDR3 DNA reads TGCAGCGTTGTCGGCGGGATAGGTCAGCCCCAGCATTTT.

This clonotype was picked up a small number of times. This chain links TRBV2 with TRBJ1-2; 9 bases map to TRBD1. The CDR3 spans 11 residues. Germline loops: CDR1 SNHLY, CDR2 FYNNEI. The CDR3 reads CGTGDTYGYTF. CDR3 bases: TGTGGGACAGGGGACACCTATGGCTACACCTTC.

This clonotype was counted only a few times. The chain couples TRBV24-1 to TRBJ1-3; TRBD1 aligns across 10 bases. V lost 4 bases, J lost 6 bases, and 5 bases stayed unmatched. CDR1 is KGHDR and CDR2 is SFDVKD in the germline V gene. The CDR3 extends over 15 amino acids. The DNA for the CDR3 is TGTGCCACCAGTGACCCCGGGACAGGGGTAAACACCATATATTTT. Protein product: CATSDPGTGVNTIYF.

This clonotype appeared a few times. The V call is TRBV11-2, the J call TRBJ2-3; the D gene is possibly TRBD1 (6 bases). The V gene's germline CDR1 is SGHAT and CDR2 FQNNGV. This CDR3 spans 12 amino acids. V was clipped by 5 bases and J by 7 bases, with 10 bases between them. In DNA, the CDR3 is TGTGCCAGCAGCGTCGACAGGAATACGCAGTATTTT. Encoded protein: CASSVDRNTQYF.

This clonotype was found a few times. The chain links TRBV4-3 to TRBJ2-7, with D perhaps TRBD1 (5 bases). The V gene's germline CDR1 is LGHNA and CDR2 YSLEER. Trimming shortened V by 0 bases and J by 0 bases, and 12 bases separated the two germline ends. This CDR3 comprises 16 residues. The CDR3 DNA is TGCGCCAGCAGCCAAGAGGTACGACAGAGCTCCTACGAGCAGTACTTC. Translated, it gives CASSQEVRQSSYEQYF.

This chain uses TRBV6-2 or TRBV6-3 with TRBJ2-3, with a weak D call TRBD2 (5 bases). CDR1 is MNHEY and CDR2 is SVGEGT in the germline V gene. This CDR3 has 12 residues. V was clipped by 7 bases and J by 6 bases, with 11 bases between them. The DNA of the CDR3 is TGTGCCAGCATGGCCCGGGATGATACGCAGTATTTT. This sequence encodes CASMARDDTQYF.

The V and J genes are TRBV7-6 and TRBJ2-7, with D perhaps being TRBD1 or TRBD2 (5 bases each). The germline gives CDR1 SGHVS, CDR2 FNYEAQ. The V gene lost 0 bases and the J gene lost 3 bases, with 12 bases spanning the gap. The CDR3 is made up of 15 amino acids. Written as DNA, the CDR3 is TGTGCCAGCAGCTTAGCTGGCCAGGGAGACTACGAGCAGTACTTC. As protein: CASSLAGQGDYEQYF.

This clonotype came up a few times. An end of the junction differs from the germline gene, which may be a read error. The V and J genes are TRBV6-6 and TRBJ1-2; tentative D call: TRBD1 (5 bases). Germline V gene lookup returns CDR1 MNHNY and CDR2 SVGAGI (reference sequence). The CDR3 is 12 amino acids. The CDR3 DNA follows: TGTGCCAGCAGTTCTCAAGACAGCCTCTACGCCTTC. Residues: CASSSQDSLYAF.

The chain has TRBV20-1 and TRBJ2-1, with a weak D call TRBD1 (6 bases). This CDR3 is built from 13 residues. The germline V and J ends were trimmed by 3 bases and 4 bases, with 10 bases remaining between them. In germline, CDR1 is DFQATT, CDR2 SNEGSKA (reference sequence). As DNA, the CDR3 is TGCAGTGCTAGCCGGGACACGTACAATGAGCAGTTCTTC. It is translated as CSASRDTYNEQFF.

The chain employs TRBV4-1 and TRBJ2-1; TRBD1 might be the D (6 bases). CDR1 and CDR2 (germline): MGHRA, YSYEKL. The CDR3 runs 13 residues. V lost 4 bases to trimming and J lost 8 bases, with 12 bases between them. CDR3 nucleotides: TGCGCCAGCAGCCCAGGGGTTGGCGATGAGCAGTTCTTC. Its protein product is CASSPGVGDEQFF.

This clonotype was recorded a few times. The V and J genes are TRBV4-1 and TRBJ2-7; D is possibly TRBD1 (6 bases). Germline V gene lookup returns CDR1 MGHRA and CDR2 YSYEKL. V lost 0 bases and J 6 bases, leaving 15 bases between the germline ends. This CDR3 is 15 amino acids long. The CDR3 here is CASSQEGRAGVEQYF. CDR3 nucleotides: TGCGCCAGCAGCCAAGAGGGTAGGGCAGGGGTCGAGCAGTACTTC.

The chain links TRBV2 to TRBJ2-4; possible D gene TRBD1, 5 bases. Germline V gives CDR1 SNHLY, CDR2 FYNNEI. Between the trimmed V and J ends, which lost 11 bases and 1 base, there was a span of 18 bases. This CDR3 spans 15 amino acids. DNA of the CDR3: TGTGCCGGATCAGGAGATCCAGGGGCCAAAAACATTCAGTACTTC. It encodes CAGSGDPGAKNIQYF.

This clonotype was seen more than once but under ten times. The chain recombines TRBV12-3 or TRBV12-4 with TRBJ1-5; 7 bases line up with TRBD1. This CDR3 spans 14 amino acids. Trimming took 6 bases from V and 6 from J; bases not matched to a gene: 8. In DNA, the CDR3 is TGTGCCAGCAGCCGGAGACAGGGTCGTCAGCCCCAGCATTTT. It yields the protein CASSRRQGRQPQHF.